The 20 T cell receptor beta chains presented below share a single source sample, sequenced in a study of CD8+ T cells in alopecia areata. The sequencing template was cDNA reverse transcribed from extracted RNA. The assay was immunoSEQ multiplex PCR, and TCRdb's table has in-frame clones only and misses some. The sample holds 110,000 or so clones, 56% seen once. Specified treatment: oral pan-JAK inhibitor, 5-10 mg twice daily. Material: CD4+ T cells sorted from blood, obtained at week 24, from a patient treated with tofacitinib. Receptors originate from a human donor with alopecia areata.

This chain links TRBV9 with TRBJ1-1, with 7 bases fitting TRBD1. The CDR3 spans 15 residues. The junction had 8 bases not matched to a gene; V was cut back by 4 bases and J by 2 bases. In germline, CDR1 is SGDLS, CDR2 YYNGEE. The CDR3 nucleotides are TGTGCCAGCAGCCCTGAGGGGGCGCTTAACACTGAAGCTTTCTTT. Amino acid sequence: CASSPEGALNTEAFF.

V usage is TRBV11-2 and J usage is TRBJ1-2; 8 positions agree with TRBD1. This CDR3 spans 15 amino acids. The trim removed 0 bases at V and 5 bases at J, leaving 5 bases unmatched. CDR1 and CDR2 (germline): SGHAT, FQNNGV. The chain's CDR3 is CASSLEDRAGYGYTF. CDR3 in DNA: TGTGCCAGCAGCTTAGAGGACAGGGCAGGGTATGGCTACACCTTC.

The rearrangement uses TRBV27 and TRBJ2-5, with TRBD1 matching 11 bases. The junction had 4 bases not matched to a gene; V was cut back by 6 bases and J by 1 base. Germline loops: CDR1 MNHEY, CDR2 SMNVEV (reference sequence). The CDR3 extends over 15 amino acids. CDR3 nucleotide sequence: TGTGCCAGCAGCCGAGGACAGGGGGCCCAAGAGACCCAGTACTTC. It encodes CASSRGQGAQETQYF.

The rearrangement links TRBV7-9 to TRBJ2-1; no clear D. Trimming took 0 bases from V and 2 from J, leaving 5 bases between them. This CDR3 comprises 14 residues. Germline V lookup: CDR1 SEHNR, CDR2 FQNEAQ (reference sequence). The chain's CDR3 is CASSLAPTYNEQFF. The CDR3 DNA sequence: TGTGCCAGCAGCTTAGCCCCCACCTACAATGAGCAGTTCTTC. The whole variable domain, remainder taken from reference TRBV7-9 and TRBJ2-1, is DTGVSQNPRHKITKRGQNVTFRCDPISEHNRLYWYRQTLGQGPEFLTYFQNEAQLEKSRLLSDRFSAERPKGSFSTLEIQRTEQGDSAMYLCASSLAPTYNEQFFGPGTRLTVL.

This clone turned up a few times. The rearrangement joins TRBV4-2 to TRBJ1-1; D is undetermined. Trimming removed 5 bases at V and 1 base at J, with 11 bases between. The length of the CDR3 is 14 residues. Germline CDR1 is LGHNA and CDR2 is YNFKEQ. CDR3 coding DNA: TGTGCCAGCAGCGAAAGGCTGAGGAACACTGAAGCTTTCTTT. Its protein is CASSERLRNTEAFF.

This clone has a handful of counts. The chain couples TRBV28 to TRBJ2-5; D is possibly TRBD1 (6 bases). Germline V lookup: CDR1 MDHEN, CDR2 SYDVKM. The V end lost 3 bases, the J end lost 4 bases, and 21 bases lay between the germline ends. The CDR3 totals 17 residues. CDR3 nucleotide sequence: TGTGCCAGCAGTTTGGTGACAGGAAGTGTTTCGGGAGAGACCCAGTACTTC. Its translation: CASSLVTGSVSGETQYF.

The chain has TRBV5-1 and TRBJ2-3; D tentatively reads TRBD1 or TRBD2 (5 bases each). Germline V gives CDR1 SGHRS, CDR2 YFSETQ. Trimming removed 7 bases from V and 2 bases from J, with 14 bases in between. The CDR3 loop spans 14 amino acids. DNA of the CDR3: TGCGCCAGCCTGCCTGGGGGATTCACAGATACGCAGTATTTT. This gives the protein CASLPGGFTDTQYF.

The chain is built from TRBV30 and TRBJ1-3, with D maybe TRBD1 (6 bases). V was clipped by 3 bases and J by 4 bases, with 16 bases between them. CDR1 and CDR2 (germline): GTSNPN, SVGIG (reference sequence). The CDR3 is 15 residues long. CDR3 DNA: TGTGCCTGGAGCCTACTAGGGGGATCCGGAAACACCATATATTTT. Residues: CAWSLLGGSGNTIYF.

Only a few counts were recorded for this clone. The V gene is TRBV6-5, the J gene TRBJ2-4, with 11 bases identical to TRBD2. Germline-derived CDR1 and CDR2 are MNHEY and SVGAGI. The length of the CDR3 is 15 residues. V lost 6 bases to trimming and J lost 9 bases; unmatched junction nucleotides: 10. The DNA of the CDR3 is TGTGCCAGCAGACCAACTAGCGGGGGAAGTGGCATTCAGTACTTC. This gives the protein CASRPTSGGSGIQYF.

This clone was recorded only once. The rearrangement joins TRBV5-4 to TRBJ2-1; D ambiguous. There are 13 residues in the CDR3. CDR1 and CDR2 from the germline V gene are SGHNT and YYREEE (reference sequence). V lost 0 bases and J lost 10, with 11 bases in between. The CDR3 bases are TGTGCCAGCAGCTTGGCCGGCGCGTGGGAGCAGTTCTTC. Its protein product is CASSLAGAWEQFF.

The J gene is TRBJ1-1, the V gene TRBV7-9; 7 bases map to TRBD1. This CDR3 is 16 amino acids long. In germline, CDR1 is SEHNR, CDR2 FQNEAQ (reference sequence). The V and J ends lost 5 bases and 0 bases, in that order; junction bases with no gene match: 9. The CDR3 sequence is CASSLTGTSMNTEAFF. In DNA form, the CDR3 reads TGTGCCAGCAGCCTGACAGGGACGTCCATGAACACTGAAGCTTTCTTT.

This chain links TRBV15 with TRBJ1-2; maybe TRBD1 (6 bases). The length of the CDR3 is 15 residues. Germline V gene lookup returns CDR1 LNHNV and CDR2 YYDKDF (reference sequence). Trimming took 3 bases from V and 8 from J, leaving 19 bases between them. The CDR3 loop is CATSSLEGVGGGYTF. Here the CDR3 DNA reads TGTGCCACCAGCAGTCTGGAGGGGGTCGGTGGAGGCTACACCTTC.

The chain carries TRBV27 and TRBJ2-5; D is possibly TRBD2 (6 bases). Trimming cost V 5 bases and J 5 bases, with 18 bases left between them. The CDR3 contains 15 residues. Germline-derived CDR1 and CDR2 are MNHEY and SMNVEV (reference sequence). The CDR3 DNA reads TGTGCCAGCAGTGCCCGGGCGCAGCGGGTGGAGACCCAGTACTTC. The encoded protein is CASSARAQRVETQYF.

The chain uses TRBV10-2 and TRBJ1-2; D not resolved. With 0 bases removed from V and 7 bases from J, the gap between germline ends came to 9 bases. CDR1 and CDR2 (germline): WSHSY, SAAADI. CDR3 length equals 13 residues. The CDR3, as DNA: TGCGCCAGCAGTGAGTCAGATGGGATTGGCTACACCTTC. This encodes CASSESDGIGYTF.

The chain links TRBV29-1 to TRBJ1-1; the match to TRBD1 covers 10 bases. Germline lookup yields CDR1 SQVTM and CDR2 ANQGSEA. The trim removed 2 bases at V and 10 bases at J, leaving 7 bases unmatched. This CDR3 region has 13 residues. CDR3: CSVEKGTGDGAFF. The CDR3 DNA sequence: TGCAGCGTTGAAAAGGGGACAGGGGATGGAGCTTTCTTT.

This rearrangement joins TRBV9 to TRBJ1-1, with 7 bases fitting TRBD1. CDR1 is SGDLS, CDR2 YYNGEE, per germline. The CDR3 runs to 18 residues. Germline trimming cut 4 bases from V and 1 base from J; bases unmatched to any gene: 16. The CDR3 coding sequence is TGTGCCAGCAGCTCGCGGACAGGAATACACCCTTCGAACACTGAAGCTTTCTTT. It translates to CASSSRTGIHPSNTEAFF.

V is TRBV29-1 and J is TRBJ2-3; D not certain. CDR1 is SQVTM, CDR2 ANQGSEA, per germline. There are 9 residues in the CDR3. The V and J ends lost 4 bases and 6 bases respectively, with 2 bases between them. The CDR3 spells CSVADTQYF. In DNA form, the CDR3 reads TGCAGCGTTGCGGATACGCAGTATTTT.

This rearrangement joins TRBV15 to TRBJ1-5, with D unresolved. Germline V lookup: CDR1 LNHNV, CDR2 YYDKDF (reference sequence). Deletions cut 0 bases from V and 7 bases from J, with 4 bases between. The CDR3 runs to 12 residues. The CDR3, as DNA: TGTGCCACCAGCAGAGATATACAGCCCCAGCATTTT. Protein: CATSRDIQPQHF.

This clone was seen ten or more times. The chain recombines TRBV2 with TRBJ2-3, with no clear D. The germline gives CDR1 SNHLY, CDR2 FYNNEI. The CDR3 runs to 12 residues. Trimming cost V 6 bases and J 4 bases, with 8 bases left between them. This CDR3 is CASSELADTQYF. DNA of the CDR3: TGTGCCAGCAGCGAGCTAGCAGATACGCAGTATTTT.

This clone appeared a single time. The CDR3 is CASSMGANEKLFF. The CDR3 region has the DNA TGTGCCAGCAGCATGGGGGCTAATGAAAAACTGTTTTTT. The chain couples TRBV9 to TRBJ1-4; D perhaps matches TRBD1 (5 bases). In germline, CDR1 is SGDLS, CDR2 YYNGEE. CDR3 length equals 13 residues. V lost 4 bases to trimming and J lost 3 bases, with 7 bases between them.